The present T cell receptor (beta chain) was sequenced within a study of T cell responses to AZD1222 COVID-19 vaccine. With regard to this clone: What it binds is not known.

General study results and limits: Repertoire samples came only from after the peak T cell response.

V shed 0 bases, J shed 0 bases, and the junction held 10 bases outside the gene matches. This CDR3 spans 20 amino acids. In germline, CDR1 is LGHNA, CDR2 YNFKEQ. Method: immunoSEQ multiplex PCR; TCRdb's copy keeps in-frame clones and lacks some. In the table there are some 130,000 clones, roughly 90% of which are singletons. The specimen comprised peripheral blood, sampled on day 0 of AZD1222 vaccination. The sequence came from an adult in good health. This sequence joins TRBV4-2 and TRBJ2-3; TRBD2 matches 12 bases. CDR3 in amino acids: CASSQELAGGLSQSTDTQYF. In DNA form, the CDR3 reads TGTGCCAGCAGCCAAGAACTAGCGGGGGGCCTTTCCCAAAGCACAGATACGCAGTATTTT.